The 27 T cell receptor beta chains given below trace back to one sample, sequenced in a study of cytomegalovirus exposure and HLA in healthy donors. Amplification used 60 Vbeta primers and 13 Jbeta primers. Clones were sequenced by immunoSEQ multiplex PCR, and TCRdb holds only the in-frame ones, with some missing. The sample holds approximately 44,000 clones, roughly 80% seen once. Sequencing was carried out using PBMCs. All receptors derive from a man aged 50 to 60 in good health and CMV-seronegative.

The rearrangement links TRBV30 to TRBJ1-2; D perhaps matches TRBD1 (5 bases). Between the trimmed V and J ends, which lost 3 bases and 4 bases, there was a span of 12 bases. Germline V gene data show CDR1 as GTSNPN and CDR2 as SVGIG (reference sequence). The length of the CDR3 is 13 residues. The CDR3 sequence is CAWRRGWLYGYTF. CDR3 sequence (DNA): TGTGCCTGGAGAAGGGGTTGGCTCTATGGCTACACCTTC.

This clone was seen just once. The chain carries TRBV5-1 and TRBJ2-5, with a weak D call TRBD2 (5 bases). V shed 0 bases and J shed 5 bases, with 5 bases lying between them. Per the germline V gene, CDR1 is SGHRS and CDR2 is YFSETQ. The CDR3 runs 12 residues. This CDR3 reads CASSLAGETQYF. The CDR3 coding sequence is TGCGCCAGCAGCTTGGCGGGGGAGACCCAGTACTTC. Based on the CDR3 plus reference TRBV5-1 and TRBJ2-5, the full variable domain is KAGVTQTPRYLIKTRGQQVTLSCSPISGHRSVSWYQQTPGQGLQFLFEYFSETQRNKGNFPGRFSGRQFSNSRSEMNVSTLELGDSALYLCASSLAGETQYFGPGTRLLVL.

The chain joins TRBV6-5 to TRBJ1-1; D perhaps matches TRBD1 (6 bases). Germline V lookup: CDR1 MNHEY, CDR2 SVGAGI. V shed 0 bases and J shed 10 bases, with 18 bases lying between them. The CDR3 consists of 15 residues. CDR3: CASSYSPRQVKLAFF. The CDR3 DNA reads as TGTGCCAGCAGTTACTCCCCACGACAGGTGAAGTTAGCTTTCTTT.

The chain is built from TRBV28 and TRBJ2-4, with 7 bases lining up with TRBD1. The CDR3 is made up of 15 amino acids. Germline V CDR1 and CDR2: MDHEN, SYDVKM. Trimming removed 6 bases from V and 7 bases from J; junction bases left unmatched: 12. The chain's CDR3 is CASSQGQAGWNIQYF. The CDR3 bases are TGTGCCAGCAGCCAAGGACAGGCGGGTTGGAACATTCAGTACTTC.

This clone has a handful of counts. The V gene is TRBV16, the J gene TRBJ2-7, with a weak D call TRBD1 (6 bases). The CDR3 length is 19 residues. Deletions cut 2 bases from V and 3 bases from J, with 26 bases between. CDR1 and CDR2 from the germline V gene are KGHSY and FQNENV. The CDR3 nucleotides are TGTGCCAGCAGCCAAGCGAGGGGGTTCGGAACCTTTTCAAGCTACGAGCAGTACTTC. Translation: CASSQARGFGTFSSYEQYF.

This clone appeared a single time. CDR3 nucleotides: TGTGCCAGCAGTGTGGACAGGACCTACACCGGGGAGCTGTTTTTT. Its protein is CASSVDRTYTGELFF. The genes are TRBV7-2 and TRBJ2-2, with TRBD1 identical over 7 bases. The germline V gene has CDR1 SGHTA and CDR2 FQGNSA. V lost 6 bases and J lost 3; bases outside the gene matches: 7. The CDR3 totals 15 residues.

This chain uses TRBV19 with TRBJ2-2, with TRBD2 matching over 11 bases. The germline V gene encodes CDR1 LNHDA and CDR2 SQIVND (reference sequence). This CDR3 has 15 amino acids. V was pared by 5 bases and J by 6 bases, with 5 bases of the junction left unmatched. The CDR3 here is CASSLLAGVAGELFF. CDR3 nucleotide sequence: TGTGCCAGTAGTTTACTAGCGGGAGTTGCCGGGGAGCTGTTTTTT.

This clone was seen more than once but under ten times. The V call is TRBV7-2, the J call TRBJ1-2, with D possibly matching TRBD1 (5 bases). V was shortened by 5 bases and J by 8 bases, with 15 bases between the two germline ends. The CDR3 is 13 amino acids. CDR1 is SGHTA, CDR2 FQGNSA, per germline. The DNA for the CDR3 is TGTGCCAGCAGCCCCCTAGGGGCAGGCGGCTACACCTTC. Amino acids: CASSPLGAGGYTF.

The rearrangement links TRBV7-9 to TRBJ2-2, with a tentative D call TRBD2 (6 bases). The CDR3 covers 14 residues. CDR1 SEHNR and CDR2 FQNEAQ come from the germline V gene (reference sequence). V was pared by 5 bases and J by 2 bases, with 9 bases between. CDR3 nucleotides: TGTGCCAGCAGCCCGGGACTCAACACCGGGGAGCTGTTTTTT. It yields the protein CASSPGLNTGELFF.

This rearrangement joins TRBV28 to TRBJ1-5; D not resolved. The CDR3 is made up of 13 amino acids. The germline V gene has CDR1 MDHEN and CDR2 SYDVKM. Trimming shortened V by 8 bases and J by 5 bases, and 13 bases separated the two germline ends. The CDR3 loop is CASRSGGYQPQHF. CDR3 coding DNA: TGTGCCAGCCGATCTGGAGGTTATCAGCCCCAGCATTTT.

The V gene is TRBV7-2, the J gene TRBJ2-1; possibly TRBD2 for D (6 bases). CDR3 length: 13 residues. CDR1 is SGHTA and CDR2 is FQGNSA in the germline V gene. V was trimmed by 5 bases and J by 4 bases, leaving 9 bases between them. CDR3 region: CASSPGTYNEQFF. DNA for the CDR3: TGTGCCAGCAGCCCCGGGACTTACAATGAGCAGTTCTTC.

The V gene is TRBV28, the J gene TRBJ2-5; a possible D gene is TRBD1 (5 bases). The V end was cut by 7 bases, the J end by 1 base, with 10 bases between. Germline CDR1 reads MDHEN; CDR2 reads SYDVKM. This CDR3 region has 13 residues. The CDR3 bases are TGTGCCAGCACCAAGGGGATCCAAGAGACCCAGTACTTC. Amino acids: CASTKGIQETQYF.

The chain is built from TRBV4-1 and TRBJ1-2, with TRBD1 matching 8 bases. Germline CDR1 is MGHRA and CDR2 is YSYEKL. J gave up 0 bases and V 4 bases, and 4 bases lay outside the gene matches. This CDR3 region has 15 residues. The CDR3 is CASSPQQGANYGYTF. For the CDR3, the DNA is TGCGCCAGCAGCCCCCAACAGGGGGCTAACTATGGCTACACCTTC.

This chain joins TRBV27 and TRBJ2-1, with 7 positions matching TRBD1. The junction had 16 bases not matched to a gene; V was cut back by 10 bases and J by 7 bases. The CDR3 extends over 15 amino acids. Germline V gene data show CDR1 as MNHEY and CDR2 as SMNVEV (reference sequence). CDR3 coding DNA: TGTGCCACTCTGTATTTTCGACAGGGTAAAAATGAGCAGTTCTTC. Protein sequence: CATLYFRQGKNEQFF.

The gene calls are TRBV19 and TRBJ1-5, with a possible D match to TRBD1 (5 bases). This CDR3 contains 14 residues. V lost 3 bases and J lost 2, with 8 bases in between. Germline V gene sequence: CDR1 LNHDA, CDR2 SQIVND (reference sequence). This chain's CDR3 is CASSMLGGNQPQHF. CDR3 sequence (DNA): TGTGCCAGTAGTATGCTAGGGGGCAATCAGCCCCAGCATTTT.

The chain joins TRBV7-9 to TRBJ2-7; 8 nucleotides align to TRBD2. This CDR3 contains 15 residues. The germline gives CDR1 SEHNR, CDR2 FQNEAQ (reference sequence). V shed 3 bases and J 4 bases; nucleotides not matched to a gene: 8. CDR3 region: CASSFDLTGGYEQYF. The CDR3, as DNA: TGTGCCAGCAGCTTCGATCTTACGGGAGGGTACGAGCAGTACTTC.

CDR3 DNA sequence: TGTGCCAGCAGTCCCCTTCAACAGGGGGCATCTGGCTACACCTTC. It encodes CASSPLQQGASGYTF. The V gene is TRBV27, the J gene TRBJ1-2, with TRBD1 matching over 9 bases. With V trimmed by 5 bases and J by 7 bases, 11 bases remained unmatched. Per the germline V gene, CDR1 is MNHEY and CDR2 is SMNVEV (reference sequence). This CDR3 spans 15 amino acids.

V gene TRBV15 combines with J gene TRBJ1-2; TRBD1 matches at 7 bases. Germline values: CDR1 LNHNV, CDR2 YYDKDF (reference sequence). After removal of 0 bases from V and 4 bases from J, the junction contained 14 bases not matched to a gene. The CDR3 runs 18 residues. The CDR3 nucleotides are TGTGCCACCAGCAGAGATCCTTTGGCACAGGGGTTTTTCTATGGCTACACCTTC. This codes for CATSRDPLAQGFFYGYTF.

This chain connects TRBV4-3 to TRBJ1-2; no clear D. Germline assignment: CDR1 LGHNA and CDR2 YSLEER. The CDR3 spans 14 residues. Trimming shortened V by 0 bases and J by 8 bases, and 13 bases separated the two germline ends. The CDR3 coding sequence is TGCGCCAGCAGCCAAGAAGGGAGATCCAGGGGCTACACCTTC. Amino acid sequence: CASSQEGRSRGYTF.

V gene TRBV5-5 combines with J gene TRBJ1-1; 7 bases map to TRBD1. The germline gives CDR1 SGHKS, CDR2 YYEKEE (reference sequence). The CDR3 is 15 residues long. Unmatched junction bases numbered 5, after V lost 2 bases and J lost 1 base. The CDR3 region has the DNA TGTGCCAGCAGCTTCGACAGGGTGGGGAACACTGAAGCTTTCTTT. Translated, it gives CASSFDRVGNTEAFF.

This sequence joins TRBV5-6 and TRBJ2-3; 14 bases align to TRBD2. Germline assignment: CDR1 SGHDT and CDR2 YYEEEE. The CDR3 is 15 amino acids. V trimming: 4 bases; J trimming: 6 bases; junction bases outside the gene matches: 4. The CDR3 sequence: CASSLTSGRADTQYF. Written as DNA, the CDR3 is TGTGCCAGCAGCCTGACTAGCGGGAGGGCGGATACGCAGTATTTT.

The V and J genes are TRBV10-3 and TRBJ2-5; perhaps TRBD1 as D (6 bases). Trimming pared 3 bases from V and 4 bases from J, leaving 12 bases between. The CDR3 extends over 14 amino acids. Germline CDR1 and CDR2: ENHRY and SYGVKD. CDR3 nucleotides: TGTGCCATCAGTGACCCCGGACAGAGAGAGACCCAGTACTTC. It encodes CAISDPGQRETQYF.

The chain employs TRBV7-8 and TRBJ2-3; 15 bases map to TRBD2. V lost 4 bases, J lost 4 bases, and 3 bases stayed unmatched. The germline V gene encodes CDR1 SGHVS and CDR2 FQNEAQ. The CDR3 loop spans 16 amino acids. The CDR3 protein is CASSWTSGGGSDTQYF. The CDR3, as DNA: TGTGCCAGCAGCTGGACTAGCGGGGGGGGTTCAGATACGCAGTATTTT.

The V and J genes are TRBV7-9 and TRBJ2-7; D possibly corresponds to TRBD2 (6 bases). Germline V gene sequence: CDR1 SEHNR, CDR2 FQNEAQ (reference sequence). The CDR3 spans 15 residues. V lost 4 bases to trimming and J lost 6 bases, with 19 bases between them. For the CDR3, the DNA is TGTGCCAGCAGCTCCCCGTGGAGGGATGATGGCGAGCAGTACTTC. Its protein product is CASSSPWRDDGEQYF.

The sample holds a few counts of this clone. This chain connects TRBV6-5 to TRBJ1-4, with D hard to call. CDR1 is MNHEY and CDR2 is SVGAGI in the germline V gene. This CDR3 spans 14 amino acids. V lost 5 bases to trimming and J lost 8 bases, with 15 bases between them. CDR3 in DNA: TGTGCCAGCAGTCAGACTGTCCCGTCGGAAAAACTGTTTTTT. Protein product: CASSQTVPSEKLFF.

The chain is built from TRBV28 and TRBJ2-1; D possibly corresponds to TRBD2 (6 bases). Germline V CDR1 and CDR2: MDHEN, SYDVKM. This CDR3 is 15 amino acids long. Trimming left V 6 bases short and J 5 bases short, with 17 bases between. CDR3 in DNA: TGTGCCAGCAGGAGCCCTGGCGGGATTCACAATGAGCAGTTCTTC. Translated, it gives CASRSPGGIHNEQFF.

The gene calls are TRBV6-5 and TRBJ1-4; D uncertain. Germline CDR1 and CDR2: MNHEY and SVGAGI. Trimming stripped 6 bases from V and 2 bases from J, with 10 bases between. The CDR3 runs to 14 residues. The CDR3 bases are TGTGCCAGCAGCCCTTGGGAGACTAATGAAAAACTGTTTTTT. This sequence encodes CASSPWETNEKLFF.